This is a list of T cell receptor beta chains from one sample in a study of blood T cells in healthy people across ages. TCRdb re-called the 5' RACE reads with MiXCR, one entry per CDR3 protein. The sample carries 910,000 or so distinct CDR3 sequences, roughly 47% recorded once. Material: blood. The receptors stem from a woman aged 55-70 years in good health. Both conserved end residues are part of each CDR3. D genes are given only for firm matches. Part of the rows lack a size; the others show once, few, many or a class for expanded clones.

j_gene	d_gene	v_gene	abundance	len	CDR3aa	CDR3nt
TRBJ2-3	NA	TRBV29-1	NA	13	CSVESLSTDTQYF	TGCAGCGTCGAAAGCCTTAGCACAGATACGCAGTATTTT
TRBJ2-1	NA	TRBV10-3	few	13	CAISTEPYNEQFF	TGTGCCATCAGTACTGAACCTTACAATGAGCAGTTCTTC
TRBJ2-3	NA	TRBV15	NA	16	CATSRDGGRGTDTQYF	TGTGCCACCAGCAGAGATGGGGGGCGCGGGACAGATACGCAGTATTTT
TRBJ1-2	NA	TRBV11-3	NA	10	CASTQYGYTF	TGTGCCAGCACCCAATATGGCTACACCTTC
TRBJ2-7	NA	TRBV2	NA	15	CASSEKSGISYEQYF	TGTGCCAGCAGTGAAAAGAGCGGAATCTCCTACGAGCAGTACTTC
TRBJ2-7	NA	TRBV20-1	NA	12	CSASPYSAEQYF	TGCAGTGCTTCCCCTTACTCGGCCGAGCAGTACTTC
TRBJ2-5	NA	TRBV4-1	NA	13	CASSQQWRETQYF	TGCGCCAGCAGCCAACAATGGAGGGAGACCCAGTACTTC
TRBJ2-6	TRBD1	TRBV20-1	few	16	CSTYDRGGSGANVLTF	TGCAGTACCTACGACAGGGGGGGCTCTGGGGCCAACGTCCTGACTTTC
TRBJ2-7	TRBD1	TRBV28	few	14	CASSLTGEWSEQYF	TGTGCCAGCAGTCTGACAGGGGAGTGGAGCGAGCAGTACTTC
TRBJ2-7	NA	TRBV5-4	NA	15	CASSHPGVGGYEQYF	TGTGCCAGCAGCCACCCGGGTGTTGGTGGGTACGAGCAGTACTTC
TRBJ1-2	TRBD1	TRBV6-6	NA	15	CASRYRGGLNYGYTF	TGTGCCAGCAGATACAGGGGGGGGCTGAACTATGGCTACACCTTC
TRBJ2-1	TRBD2	TRBV5-1	once	13	CASGVAGLNEQFF	TGCGCCAGCGGGGTAGCGGGACTAAATGAGCAGTTCTTC
TRBJ2-5	NA	TRBV20-1	NA	15	CSASEAIIPQETQYF	TGCAGTGCTAGTGAGGCCATTATCCCGCAAGAGACCCAGTACTTC
TRBJ2-1	NA	TRBV27	few	13	CASSLGQRHEQFF	TGTGCCAGCAGTTTAGGGCAGCGGCATGAGCAGTTCTTC
TRBJ2-7	NA	TRBV20-1	few	15	CSARVKGRRAYEQYF	TGCAGTGCTAGGGTCAAGGGACGCCGAGCCTACGAGCAGTACTTC
TRBJ2-1	NA	TRBV6-1	few	14	CASRGTLFGNEQFF	TGTGCCAGCAGGGGGACTCTCTTTGGCAATGAGCAGTTCTTC
TRBJ2-5	NA	TRBV27	once	13	CASSLGRDKTQYF	TGTGCCAGCAGTTTAGGTCGGGACAAGACCCAGTACTTC
TRBJ1-2	NA	TRBV2	NA	13	CASTTESLYGYTF	TGTGCCAGCACGACGGAGTCACTCTATGGCTACACCTTC
TRBJ2-7	NA	TRBV27	NA	13	CASSRGGAYEQYF	TGTGCCAGCAGCCGGGGCGGAGCCTACGAGCAGTACTTC
TRBJ2-1	NA	TRBV3-1	NA	16	CASRPLPGLDYNEQFF	TGTGCCAGCAGACCCCTTCCGGGACTGGATTACAATGAGCAGTTCTTC
TRBJ2-7	NA	TRBV20-1	NA	14	CSASRRGPVYEQYF	TGCAGTGCTAGTCGACGCGGACCAGTCTACGAGCAGTACTTC